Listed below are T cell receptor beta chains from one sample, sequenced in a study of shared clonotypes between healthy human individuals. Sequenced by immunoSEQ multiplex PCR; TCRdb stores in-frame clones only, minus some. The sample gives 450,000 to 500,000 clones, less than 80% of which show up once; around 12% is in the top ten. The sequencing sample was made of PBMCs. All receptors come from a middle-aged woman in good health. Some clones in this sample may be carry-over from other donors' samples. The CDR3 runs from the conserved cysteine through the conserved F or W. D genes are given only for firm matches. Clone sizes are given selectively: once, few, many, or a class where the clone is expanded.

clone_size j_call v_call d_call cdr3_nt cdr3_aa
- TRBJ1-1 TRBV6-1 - TGTGCCAGCAGTGGGCAGGACACTGAAGCTTTCTTT CASSGQDTEAFF
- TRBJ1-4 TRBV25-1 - TGTGCCAGCAGTGAACGGGGACGCGAACTGTTTTTT CASSERGRELFF
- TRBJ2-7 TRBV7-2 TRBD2 TGTGCCAGCAGCTTAGAGGGACTAGCGGGAGCCTACGAGCAGTACTTC CASSLEGLAGAYEQYF
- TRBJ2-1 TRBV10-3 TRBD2 TGTGCCATCAGGGGACTAGCGGACTACAATGAGCAGTTCTTC CAIRGLADYNEQFF
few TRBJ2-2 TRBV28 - TGTGCCAGCAGTTTCCCCCTAAACACCGGGGAGCTGTTTTTT CASSFPLNTGELFF
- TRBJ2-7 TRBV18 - TGTGCCAGCTCACCTCCAGAGGGACACGAGCAGTACTTC CASSPPEGHEQYF
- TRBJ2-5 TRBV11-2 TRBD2 TGTGCCAGCAGCACGGGACTAGCCCTCGGTGAGCAGTACTTC CASSTGLALGEQYF
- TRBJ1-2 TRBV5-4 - TGTGCCAGCAGCTTGGCCTACGGGGGTAGCTACACCTTC CASSLAYGGSYTF
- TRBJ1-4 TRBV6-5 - TGTGCCAGCAGTTACCATGGGACTAATGAAAAACTGTTTTTT CASSYHGTNEKLFF
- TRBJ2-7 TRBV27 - TGTGCCAGCAGTCCCCATATTTCCCCCTACGAGCAGTACTTC CASSPHISPYEQYF
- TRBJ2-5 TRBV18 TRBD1 TGTGCCAGCTCTTCCGGGACAGGGAAAGAGACCCAGTACTTC CASSSGTGKETQYF
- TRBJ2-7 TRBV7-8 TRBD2 TGTGCCAGCAGCTTAGGGCTAGCGGGAACCTACGAGCAGTACTTC CASSLGLAGTYEQYF
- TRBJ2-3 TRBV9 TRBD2 TGTGCCAGCAGCGGCCCGACTAGCGCAGATACGCAGTATTTT CASSGPTSADTQYF
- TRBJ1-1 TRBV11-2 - TGTGCCAGCACCGGAAACAGGGCCCAGGCTGAAGCTTTCTTT CASTGNRAQAEAFF
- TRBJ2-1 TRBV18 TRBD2 TGTGCCAGCTCACCACTAGCGGGAGGGCTAAAACCCTCCTACAATGAGCAGTTCTTC CASSPLAGGLKPSYNEQFF
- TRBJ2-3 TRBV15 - TGTGCCACCAGCAGAGATCCGTTTAACACAGATACGCAGTATTTT CATSRDPFNTDTQYF
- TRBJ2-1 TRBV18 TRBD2 TGTGCCAGCTCGAAGGGACTAGCGGATTTCAATGAGCAGTTCTTC CASSKGLADFNEQFF
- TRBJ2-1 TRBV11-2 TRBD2 TGTGCCAGCGGGACTAGCAGCTCCTACAATGAGCAGTTCTTC CASGTSSSYNEQFF
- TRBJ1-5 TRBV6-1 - TGTGCCAGCAGTGAAGCGAGTAGGGTGATCCAGCCCCAGCATTTT CASSEASRVIQPQHF
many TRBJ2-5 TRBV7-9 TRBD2 TGTGCCAGCAGCTTATTTGCTAGCGGGAGGGGAGAGACCCAGTACTTC CASSLFASGRGETQYF
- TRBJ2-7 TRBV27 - TGTGCCAGCAGTTTTCTCGGAGCCCCCGGCGAGCAGTACTTC CASSFLGAPGEQYF
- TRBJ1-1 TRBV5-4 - TGTGCCAGCAGCTGGCGGGCGAACACTGAAGCTTTCTTT CASSWRANTEAFF
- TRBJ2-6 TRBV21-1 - TGTGCCAGCAGCACACTTCTACAACAAAGTCGGGCCAACGTCCTGACTTTC CASSTLLQQSRANVLTF
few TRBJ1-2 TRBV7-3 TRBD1 TGTGCCAGCAGCCCCCAGGGGGAGGGGGTCGGCTACACCTTC CASSPQGEGVGYTF
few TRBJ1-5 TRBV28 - TGTGCCAGCAGTTCGGTACAGGGTCTTAGCAATCAGCCCCAGCATTTT CASSSVQGLSNQPQHF
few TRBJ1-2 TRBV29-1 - TGCAGCGTTCCCCTTGCCCATGGTCCGGGGATTAACGGCTACACCTTC CSVPLAHGPGINGYTF
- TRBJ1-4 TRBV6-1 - TGTGCCAGCAGTGAAAGCCGCAGACCCGGAAAACTGTTTTTT CASSESRRPGKLFF
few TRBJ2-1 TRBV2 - TGTGCCAGCAGTGAAGAAAGGGAGAATGAGCAGTTCTTC CASSEERENEQFF
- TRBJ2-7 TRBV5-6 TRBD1 TGTGCCAGCAGCTTTGGGACAGGGGCTTTCAACGAGCAGTACTTC CASSFGTGAFNEQYF
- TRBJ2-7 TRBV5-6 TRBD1 TGTGCCAGCAGCTTCGTCGGGACAGACACCTACGAGCAGTACTTC CASSFVGTDTYEQYF
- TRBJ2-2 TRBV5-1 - TGCGCCAGCAGCAGCTCACTGACGAACACCGGGGAGCTGTTTTTT CASSSSLTNTGELFF
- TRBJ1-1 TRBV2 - TGTGCCAGCAGTGAGAATGGTGAAGCTTTCTTT CASSENGEAFF